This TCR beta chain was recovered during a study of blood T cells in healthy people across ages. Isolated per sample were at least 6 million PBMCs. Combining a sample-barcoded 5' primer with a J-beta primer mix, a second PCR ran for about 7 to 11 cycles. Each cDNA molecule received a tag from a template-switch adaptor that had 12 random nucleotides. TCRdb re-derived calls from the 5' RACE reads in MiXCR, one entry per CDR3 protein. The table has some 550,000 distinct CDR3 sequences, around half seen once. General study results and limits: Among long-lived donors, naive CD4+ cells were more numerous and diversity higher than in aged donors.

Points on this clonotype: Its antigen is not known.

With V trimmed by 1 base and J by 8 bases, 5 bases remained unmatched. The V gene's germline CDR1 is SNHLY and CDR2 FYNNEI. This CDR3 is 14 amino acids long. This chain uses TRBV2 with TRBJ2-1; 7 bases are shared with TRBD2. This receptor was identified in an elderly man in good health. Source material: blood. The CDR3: CASSEGWGGDEQFF. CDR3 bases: TGTGCCAGCAGTGAAGGGTGGGGGGGTGATGAGCAGTTCTTC.